Presented here are 27 T cell receptor beta chains from one specimen sequenced in a study of OX40 agonist ivuxolimab in advanced cancers. Only in-frame clones appear in the TCRdb table, and some are missing; sequencing was by immunoSEQ multiplex PCR. The data hold 43,000 or so clones, with around 90% observed a single time. The sample consisted of CD4+ or CD8+ T cells sorted from blood, taken in a trial of the OX40 agonist ivuxolimab. All receptors come from an adult with an advanced solid tumor such as melanoma, head and neck, liver or kidney cancer.

The J gene is TRBJ2-7, the V gene TRBV18, with TRBD2 matching over 7 bases. This CDR3 is built from 13 residues. Germline CDR1 KGHSH, CDR2 LQKENI. After removal of 5 bases from V and 3 bases from J, the junction contained 4 bases not matched to a gene. The CDR3 sequence: CASSGGDFYEQYF. For the CDR3, the DNA is TGTGCCAGCTCAGGGGGGGACTTCTACGAGCAGTACTTC. The full variable domain, in which reference TRBV18 and TRBJ2-7 provide the parts outside the CDR3, is NAGVMQNPRHLVRRRGQEARLRCSPMKGHSHVYWYRQLPEEGLKFMVYLQKENIIDESGMPKERFSAEFPKEGPSILRIQQVVRGDSAAYFCASSGGDFYEQYFGPGTRLTVT.

The chain recombines TRBV19 with TRBJ1-1, with TRBD1 as a possible D gene (6 bases). Trimming pared 4 bases from V and 4 bases from J, leaving 13 bases between. Looked up from germline, CDR1 is LNHDA and CDR2 is SQIVND (reference sequence). This CDR3 contains 14 residues. CDR3 nucleotide sequence: TGTGCCAGTAGTAGCCGGAGACAGGCCACTGAAGCTTTCTTT. Its translation: CASSSRRQATEAFF.

The CDR3 here is CASTSGGAAKNIQYF. CDR3 DNA: TGTGCCAGCACCTCGGGAGGGGCTGCCAAAAACATTCAGTACTTC. The V and J genes are TRBV28 and TRBJ2-4; TRBD2 aligns across 8 bases. V shed 7 bases, J shed 1 base, and the junction held 6 bases outside the gene matches. CDR1 and CDR2 (germline): MDHEN, SYDVKM. The CDR3 runs to 15 residues. The full variable domain, completed using reference TRBV28 and TRBJ2-4, is DVKVTQSSRYLVKRTGEKVFLECVQDMDHENMFWYRQDPGLGLRLIYFSYDVKMKEKGDIPEGYSVSREKKERFSLILESASTNQTSMYLCASTSGGAAKNIQYFGAGTRLSVL.

This chain connects TRBV29-1 to TRBJ2-3, with TRBD2 matching over 7 bases. Trimming at V came to 4 bases and at J to 2 bases, leaving 6 bases not matched to a gene. CDR1 and CDR2 from the germline V gene are SQVTM and ANQGSEA. The CDR3 is 14 residues long. The CDR3 here is CSVASGLPTDTQYF. In DNA form, the CDR3 reads TGCAGCGTTGCTAGCGGACTGCCCACAGATACGCAGTATTTT.

The chain combines TRBV18 with TRBJ2-2; 12 bases are a match to TRBD2. After removal of 3 bases from V and 0 bases from J, the junction contained 8 bases not matched to a gene. The CDR3 spans 19 residues. Germline CDR1 and CDR2: KGHSH and LQKENI. The CDR3 DNA reads TGTGCCAGCTCACCGCCGGGACTAGCGGGCCCCGCGAACACCGGGGAGCTGTTTTTT. Encoded protein: CASSPPGLAGPANTGELFF.

The rearrangement uses TRBV2 and TRBJ2-2; the D is unclear. Germline lookup yields CDR1 SNHLY and CDR2 FYNNEI. CDR3 length: 15 residues. The ends were cut back, 3 bases at V and 3 bases at J, with 11 bases in the middle. DNA of the CDR3: TGTGCCAGCAGTGATCCCCGAAGTCACACCGGGGAGCTGTTTTTT. This codes for CASSDPRSHTGELFF.

This sequence joins TRBV19 and TRBJ1-3; the D is unclear. Germline lookup yields CDR1 LNHDA and CDR2 SQIVND (reference sequence). There are 13 residues in the CDR3. V gave up 10 bases and J gave up 0 bases, with 10 bases separating them. The CDR3 sequence is CATKLPSGNTIYF. The DNA of the CDR3 is TGTGCCACAAAGCTCCCCTCTGGAAACACCATATATTTT.

This chain connects TRBV2 to TRBJ2-2; no definite D call. Germline lookup yields CDR1 SNHLY and CDR2 FYNNEI. The CDR3 is 15 amino acids. The V end was cut by 10 bases, the J end by 5 bases, with 20 bases between. CDR3 bases: TGTGCCAAATGCAAGGGAACACCGAGAACCGGGGAGCTGTTTTTT. Its protein product is CAKCKGTPRTGELFF. The whole variable domain, remainder taken from reference TRBV2 and TRBJ2-2, is EPEVTQTPSHQVTQMGQEVILRCVPISNHLYFYWYRQILGQKVEFLVSFYNNEISEKSEIFDDQFSVERPDGSNFTLKIRSTKLEDSAMYFCAKCKGTPRTGELFFGEGSRLTVL.

The CDR3 region has the DNA TGTGCCAGCAGCCTAGCGGGAGTGTTGGGCGAGCAGTACTTC. Encoded protein: CASSLAGVLGEQYF. The V gene is TRBV5-4, the J gene TRBJ2-7, with TRBD2 identical over 10 bases. Germline CDR1 and CDR2: SGHNT and YYREEE (reference sequence). V lost 4 bases and J lost 6; bases outside the gene matches: 7. The CDR3 has 14 residues.

V usage is TRBV19 and J usage is TRBJ2-7; a possible D gene is TRBD1 (6 bases). Per the germline V gene, CDR1 is LNHDA and CDR2 is SQIVND (reference sequence). V was trimmed by 3 bases and J by 0 bases, leaving 9 bases between them. The CDR3 runs 14 residues. The CDR3 sequence is CASSMGHSSYEQYF. The CDR3 DNA reads as TGTGCCAGTAGTATGGGACATAGCTCCTACGAGCAGTACTTC.

The chain is built from TRBV9 and TRBJ1-1, with D possibly being TRBD1 (6 bases). The CDR3 length is 16 residues. Germline V gene data show CDR1 as SGDLS and CDR2 as YYNGEE. Deletions cut 4 bases from V and 4 bases from J, with 20 bases between. The DNA for the CDR3 is TGTGCCAGCAGCACACACCAACAGGGAAAAGGCACTGAAGCTTTCTTT. Its protein product is CASSTHQQGKGTEAFF.

This chain uses TRBV7-8 with TRBJ2-7; 10 bases match TRBD2. The CDR3 totals 13 residues. With V trimmed by 1 base and J by 6 bases, 0 bases remained unmatched. In germline, CDR1 is SGHVS, CDR2 FQNEAQ. CDR3 coding DNA: TGTGCCAGCAGCTTAGTAGCGGGGGGCGAGCAGTACTTC. The encoded protein is CASSLVAGGEQYF.

The chain couples TRBV7-2 to TRBJ2-1, with D possibly TRBD1 on 6 matching bases. CDR1 and CDR2 (germline): SGHTA, FQGNSA. Trimming took off 9 bases at V and 1 base at J, with 19 bases between the two ends. The CDR3 contains 16 residues. CDR3 coding DNA: TGTGCCAGTCAACGGCGAGCCGGGACATCCTACAATGAGCAGTTCTTC. Translation: CASQRRAGTSYNEQFF.

The chain joins TRBV15 to TRBJ2-1; 9 nucleotides agree with TRBD1. V trimming: 6 bases; J trimming: 5 bases; junction bases outside the gene matches: 11. The germline CDR1 and CDR2 sequences are LNHNV and YYDKDF (reference sequence). The CDR3 loop spans 16 amino acids. Written as DNA, the CDR3 is TGTGCCACCAGTCGAGGGGGGACAGGGCGTGACAATGAGCAGTTCTTC. Translation gives CATSRGGTGRDNEQFF.

The chain employs TRBV5-1 and TRBJ2-1; D assignment may be TRBD1 or TRBD2 (5 bases each). Trimming cost V 6 bases and J 2 bases, with 9 bases left between them. The CDR3 runs 13 residues. Germline V gene lookup returns CDR1 SGHRS and CDR2 YFSETQ. CDR3 nucleotides: TGCGCCAGCACGGTGGGGGCCTACAATGAGCAGTTCTTC. It translates to CASTVGAYNEQFF.

This chain links TRBV6-5 with TRBJ1-5, with TRBD1 matching over 10 bases. Germline CDR1 is MNHEY and CDR2 is SVGAGI. The trim removed 5 bases at V and 4 bases at J, leaving 2 bases unmatched. The CDR3 extends over 14 amino acids. CDR3 amino acids: CASSRGQGNQPQHF. The CDR3 DNA reads as TGTGCCAGCAGTCGGGGACAGGGGAATCAGCCCCAGCATTTT.

V and J are TRBV2 and TRBJ2-7; a weak D match, TRBD2 (6 bases). The CDR3 consists of 14 residues. Trimming left V 6 bases short and J 0 bases short, with 12 bases between. Looked up from germline, CDR1 is SNHLY and CDR2 is FYNNEI. CDR3 nucleotide sequence: TGTGCCAGCAGGGGGGGACGGCACTCCTACGAGCAGTACTTC. This sequence encodes CASRGGRHSYEQYF.

The V call is TRBV6-5, the J call TRBJ1-4; 9 bases are a match to TRBD1. Germline V gene sequence: CDR1 MNHEY, CDR2 SVGAGI. The CDR3 consists of 15 residues. The J segment lost 8 bases and the V segment lost 2 bases, leaving 6 bases of the junction unmatched. The CDR3, as DNA: TGTGCCAGCAGTTACAACACAGGGGGCAGGGAAAAACTGTTTTTT. It yields the protein CASSYNTGGREKLFF.

Comments on this clone: The junction does not match germline at one end; this may be a read error. The chain combines TRBV6-6 with TRBJ2-1; 10 bases agree with TRBD2. The CDR3 sequence is 15 residues long. CDR1 is MNHNY and CDR2 is SVGAGI in the germline V gene (reference sequence). The CDR3 region is CASSDSSGSYNEQFF. The CDR3 nucleotides are TGTGCCAGCAGTGACTCTAGCGGGAGCTACAATGAGCAGTTCTTC.

The genes are TRBV4-2 and TRBJ2-5; possibly TRBD1 or TRBD2 for D (5 bases each). Germline CDR1 and CDR2: LGHNA and YNFKEQ. Trimming removed 0 bases from V and 9 bases from J, with 11 bases in between. There are 13 residues in the CDR3. CDR3 protein: CASSQDFGASQYF. The CDR3 DNA reads TGTGCCAGCAGCCAAGATTTCGGGGCATCCCAGTACTTC.

This clone was picked up one time. This sequence joins TRBV28 and TRBJ2-5; a possible D gene is TRBD2 (6 bases). Trimming pared 6 bases from V and 1 base from J, leaving 12 bases between. Germline CDR1 MDHEN, CDR2 SYDVKM. This CDR3 region has 14 residues. The DNA for the CDR3 is TGTGCCAGCAGGGGGGGACCGGCCCAAGAGACCCAGTACTTC. This translates into CASRGGPAQETQYF.

V and J are TRBV5-4 and TRBJ2-3, with 7 positions matching TRBD1. J gave up 1 base and V 2 bases, and 4 bases lay outside the gene matches. This CDR3 is 15 amino acids long. Germline V gene sequence: CDR1 SGHNT, CDR2 YYREEE (reference sequence). The CDR3 DNA reads as TGTGCCAGCAGCTTTTTTGGACAGGGCACAGATACGCAGTATTTT. Translated: CASSFFGQGTDTQYF.

This clone was detected once. The chain couples TRBV10-1 to TRBJ2-2; D is possibly TRBD1 (5 bases). Trimming took off 5 bases at V and 2 bases at J, with 9 bases between the two ends. The CDR3 is made up of 14 amino acids. Germline CDR1 and CDR2: WNHNN and SYGVQD (reference sequence). The CDR3 coding sequence is TGCGCCAGCAGTCCAGGGCTAAACACCGGGGAGCTGTTTTTT. Its protein is CASSPGLNTGELFF.

V is TRBV9 and J is TRBJ1-1, with 8 bases identical to TRBD1. V was clipped by 3 bases and J by 7 bases; unmatched bases: 14. Germline lookup yields CDR1 SGDLS and CDR2 YYNGEE. The CDR3 loop spans 16 amino acids. The DNA for the CDR3 is TGTGCCAGCAGCGCAACAGGGGGAGGGATCGGGAGTGAAGCTTTCTTT. The encoded protein is CASSATGGGIGSEAFF.

This chain links TRBV9 with TRBJ2-7; 9 bases fit TRBD2. This CDR3 is 14 amino acids long. After removal of 3 bases from V and 6 bases from J, the junction contained 7 bases not matched to a gene. Per the germline V gene, CDR1 is SGDLS and CDR2 is YYNGEE. CDR3 in amino acids: CASSDGTSRREQYF. DNA of the CDR3: TGTGCCAGCAGCGACGGGACTAGCAGGCGCGAGCAGTACTTC.

V and J are TRBV15 and TRBJ1-2, with TRBD1 as a possible D gene (6 bases). The CDR3 has 17 residues. Trimming cost V 0 bases and J 4 bases, with 18 bases left between them. CDR1 LNHNV and CDR2 YYDKDF come from the germline V gene (reference sequence). The CDR3 here is CATSRDRAGALGYGYTF. CDR3 DNA: TGTGCCACCAGCAGAGATCGGGCGGGGGCGCTTGGCTATGGCTACACCTTC.

This chain uses TRBV30 with TRBJ2-2; D call uncertain. With 2 bases removed from V and 3 bases from J, the gap between germline ends came to 19 bases. The germline CDR1 and CDR2 sequences are GTSNPN and SVGIG (reference sequence). CDR3 size: 17 residues. CDR3 sequence: CAWSPLGETDDTGELFF. The CDR3 DNA sequence: TGTGCCTGGAGTCCACTGGGCGAGACCGACGACACCGGGGAGCTGTTTTTT.